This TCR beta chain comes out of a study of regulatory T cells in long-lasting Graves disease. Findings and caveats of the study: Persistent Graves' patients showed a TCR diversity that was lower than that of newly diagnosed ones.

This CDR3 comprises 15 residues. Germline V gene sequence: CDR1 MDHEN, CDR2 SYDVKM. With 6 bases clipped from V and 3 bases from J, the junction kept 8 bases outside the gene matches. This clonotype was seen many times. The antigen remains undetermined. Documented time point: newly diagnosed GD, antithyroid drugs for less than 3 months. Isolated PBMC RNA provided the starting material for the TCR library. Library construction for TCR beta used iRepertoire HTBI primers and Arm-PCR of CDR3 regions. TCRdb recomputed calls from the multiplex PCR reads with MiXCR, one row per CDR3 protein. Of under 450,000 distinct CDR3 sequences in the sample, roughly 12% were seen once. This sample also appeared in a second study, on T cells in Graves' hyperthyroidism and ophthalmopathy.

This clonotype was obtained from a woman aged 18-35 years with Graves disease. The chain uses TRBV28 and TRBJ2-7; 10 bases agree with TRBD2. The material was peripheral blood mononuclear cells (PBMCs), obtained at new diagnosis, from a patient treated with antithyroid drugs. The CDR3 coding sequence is TGTGCCAGCAGCCCCCTTCTAGCGGGAGTCTACGAGCAGTACTTC. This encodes CASSPLLAGVYEQYF.